Presented here are 20 T cell receptor beta chains from one specimen sequenced in a study of control samples from healthy donors and cancer patients. Assay used: immunoSEQ multiplex PCR; TCRdb lists only in-frame clones, some missing. The sample includes about 180,000 clones, more than 80% of them seen just once. The source material was blood. The receptors shown here come from a man younger than 45 in good health.

Concerning this clone itself: Within the sample, other DNA sequences also encode this same CDR3. V gene TRBV5-1 combines with J gene TRBJ2-7, with no clear D. The V gene lost 0 bases and the J gene lost 3 bases, with 7 bases spanning the gap. This CDR3 region has 13 residues. Germline-derived CDR1 and CDR2 are SGHRS and YFSETQ. CDR3 coding DNA: TGCGCCAGCAGCTTGGACAGAAACTACGAGCAGTACTTC. This translates into CASSLDRNYEQYF.

The chain employs TRBV15 and TRBJ2-1; unclear D gene. CDR3 length: 16 amino acids. Between the trimmed V and J ends, which lost 1 base and 0 bases, there was a span of 10 bases. CDR1 is LNHNV and CDR2 is YYDKDF in the germline V gene (reference sequence). The CDR3, as DNA: TGTGCCACCAGCAGAGGGCCCGGGCGCTCCTACAATGAGCAGTTCTTC. This sequence encodes CATSRGPGRSYNEQFF.

This chain uses TRBV11-2 with TRBJ2-7, with 10 bases matching TRBD2. Losses at the gene ends were 7 bases for V and 4 bases for J; bases not matched to a gene: 7. CDR1 is SGHAT, CDR2 FQNNGV, per germline. This CDR3 spans 14 amino acids. CDR3 DNA sequence: TGTGCCAGCATCCCGAGACTAGCGGGTTACGAGCAGTACTTC. Protein sequence: CASIPRLAGYEQYF.

The chain carries TRBV6-6 and TRBJ2-2; TRBD2 agrees at 13 bases. Germline V lookup: CDR1 MNHNY, CDR2 SVGAGI (reference sequence). V shed 5 bases and J 2 bases; nucleotides not matched to a gene: 5. The CDR3 has 17 amino acids. The CDR3 reads CASSRGLAGLNTGELFF. CDR3 nucleotides: TGTGCCAGCAGTCGGGGACTAGCGGGGCTTAACACCGGGGAGCTGTTTTTT.

This clone has just one count. The CDR3 sequence is CAISESLSLVETQYF. The CDR3 DNA reads as TGTGCCATCAGTGAGTCGTTAAGCCTGGTGGAGACCCAGTACTTC. This chain uses TRBV10-3 with TRBJ2-5; D unresolved. Looked up from germline, CDR1 is ENHRY and CDR2 is SYGVKD. Trimming took off 0 bases at V and 5 bases at J, with 13 bases between the two ends. The CDR3 consists of 15 residues.

The chain is built from TRBV9 and TRBJ2-2, with D possibly called TRBD1 or TRBD2 (5 bases each). Germline lookup yields CDR1 SGDLS and CDR2 YYNGEE. This CDR3 is 14 amino acids long. V lost 6 bases to trimming and J lost 6 bases, with 15 bases between them. CDR3 nucleotides: TGTGCCAGCACCCGGGACCGACCTCCCGGGGAGCTGTTTTTT. Translated: CASTRDRPPGELFF.

The rearrangement uses TRBV6-1 and TRBJ2-5, with a tentative D call TRBD2 (5 bases). The CDR3 sequence is 16 residues long. Germline V gene lookup returns CDR1 MNHNS and CDR2 SASEGT. V was shortened by 1 base and J by 5 bases, with 17 bases between the two germline ends. The CDR3 region has the DNA TGTGCCAGCAGTGAAGGCGGAGTGGGAGTTTGGGAGACCCAGTACTTC. Amino acid sequence: CASSEGGVGVWETQYF.

V and J are TRBV5-4 and TRBJ2-2, with 8 bases identical to TRBD2. Germline assignment: CDR1 SGHNT and CDR2 YYREEE (reference sequence). V shed 1 base and J 0 bases; nucleotides not matched to a gene: 2. The CDR3 spans 16 residues. The CDR3 region is CASSLSSGANTGELFF. The CDR3 region has the DNA TGTGCCAGCAGCTTGAGTAGCGGGGCGAACACCGGGGAGCTGTTTTTT.

The rearrangement joins TRBV27 to TRBJ2-1; D is perhaps TRBD2 (6 bases). The CDR3 is made up of 16 amino acids. In germline, CDR1 is MNHEY, CDR2 SMNVEV (reference sequence). V was trimmed by 7 bases and J by 0 bases, leaving 16 bases between them. CDR3 sequence (DNA): TGTGCCAGCACCCCACGTGGGGGGAGCTCCTACAATGAGCAGTTCTTC. The encoded protein is CASTPRGGSSYNEQFF.

The rearrangement links TRBV11-2 to TRBJ2-7, with a possible D match to TRBD2 (6 bases). Germline CDR1 is SGHAT and CDR2 is FQNNGV. CDR3 length: 15 residues. Trimming cost V 2 bases and J 1 base, with 12 bases left between them. The CDR3 reads CASSLTGDPSYEQYF. CDR3 DNA: TGTGCCAGCAGCTTAACGGGGGACCCATCCTACGAGCAGTACTTC.

This clone was counted once. CDR3 protein: CASAAGTSGPNEQFF. CDR3 coding DNA: TGTGCTAGTGCCGCAGGGACTAGCGGTCCCAATGAGCAGTTCTTC. The chain employs TRBV12-5 and TRBJ2-1; 11 bases match TRBD2. The V gene's germline CDR1 is LGHNT and CDR2 FRNRAP. The CDR3 is 15 residues long. J was trimmed by 6 bases and V by 7 bases; bases with no gene match: 8.

The chain employs TRBV19 and TRBJ2-2; 11 bases align to TRBD1. V lost 5 bases, J lost 6 bases, and 5 bases stayed unmatched. Germline loops: CDR1 LNHDA, CDR2 SQIVND (reference sequence). This CDR3 has 15 residues. CDR3 amino acids: CASSPLDRGPGELFF. Written as DNA, the CDR3 is TGTGCCAGTAGTCCACTGGACAGGGGGCCCGGGGAGCTGTTTTTT.

The chain combines TRBV6-2 or TRBV6-3 with TRBJ2-1, with 9 positions matching TRBD2. CDR1 and CDR2 (germline): MNHEY, SVGEGT. Trimming cost V 3 bases and J 2 bases; bases outside gene matches: 2. This CDR3 is 15 amino acids long. DNA of the CDR3: TGTGCCAGCAGTTATCTAGCGGGAACCTACAATGAGCAGTTCTTC. Protein sequence: CASSYLAGTYNEQFF.

Only one count was recorded for this clone. The rearrangement links TRBV6-5 to TRBJ1-1; D is possibly TRBD1 (5 bases). Trimming shortened V by 6 bases and J by 1 base, and 12 bases separated the two germline ends. Germline V gene data show CDR1 as MNHEY and CDR2 as SVGAGI. The CDR3 contains 14 residues. The CDR3 protein is CASRDRPPNTEAFF. DNA of the CDR3: TGTGCCAGCAGAGACAGACCTCCGAACACTGAAGCTTTCTTT.

J is TRBJ1-2 and V is TRBV12-5; D is unresolved. The length of the CDR3 is 13 residues. Germline CDR1 and CDR2: LGHNT and FRNRAP. The ends were cut back, 3 bases at V and 8 bases at J, with 13 bases in the middle. This CDR3 is CASGFSGSIGYTF. DNA for the CDR3: TGTGCTAGTGGTTTTTCGGGCAGTATCGGCTACACCTTC.

V usage is TRBV4-1 and J usage is TRBJ1-2, with D possibly TRBD1 on 5 matching bases. Germline CDR1 and CDR2: MGHRA and YSYEKL. The CDR3 length is 13 residues. The V and J ends lost 5 bases and 4 bases respectively, with 11 bases between them. The CDR3 reads CASSSAGGYGYTF. DNA for the CDR3: TGCGCCAGCAGCTCGGCCGGGGGCTATGGCTACACCTTC.

This clone has only one observation. The CDR3 loop reads CASSQDYRGNYNSPLHF. In DNA, the CDR3 is TGCGCCAGCAGCCAAGACTACAGGGGGAACTATAATTCACCCCTCCACTTT. The gene calls are TRBV4-3 and TRBJ1-6; TRBD1 matches 8 bases. Trimming cost V 0 bases and J 3 bases; bases outside gene matches: 4. The V gene's germline CDR1 is LGHNA and CDR2 YSLEER. This CDR3 is 17 amino acids long.

This clone has more than one count but fewer than ten. This chain joins TRBV10-1 and TRBJ2-5; TRBD1 is a possible D gene (7 bases). The V gene's germline CDR1 is WNHNN and CDR2 SYGVQD (reference sequence). V lost 3 bases to trimming and J lost 5 bases, with 13 bases between them. The CDR3 is 14 amino acids. The CDR3, as DNA: TGCGCCAGCAGTGAAGGGGGCGCGGGGGAGACCCAGTACTTC. Protein product: CASSEGGAGETQYF.

The chain combines TRBV12-3 or TRBV12-4 with TRBJ1-2; D might be TRBD1 (6 bases). The CDR3 spans 12 residues. With 7 bases removed from V and 7 bases from J, the gap between germline ends came to 13 bases. The CDR3 region is CASTGDLFGYTF. The CDR3 nucleotides are TGTGCCAGCACAGGGGACTTATTTGGCTACACCTTC.

This clone was seen just once. The V gene is TRBV2, the J gene TRBJ1-6, with unresolved D. Per germline, CDR1 SNHLY and CDR2 FYNNEI. The V gene lost 4 bases and the J gene lost 5 bases, with 9 bases spanning the gap. This CDR3 comprises 14 residues. The CDR3 region has the DNA TGTGCCAGCAGTGTGGCGCTCAATAATTCACCCCTCCACTTT. Amino acid sequence: CASSVALNNSPLHF.